This T cell receptor beta chain was observed in a study of blood T cell repertoires in COVID-19 (dated by TCRdb to 2020 to 2022). General notes on the study: Collaborator samples came from the United States, Italy and Spain and covered acute and convalescent phases of COVID-19. The material from the prospective study consisted of cDNA or gDNA derived from T cells, B-cell-depleted T cells, or PBMCs. Subjects who had been exposed to COVID-19, were actively infected with it, or had recovered from it provided the deeply sampled blood TCRbeta repertoires that made up the dataset. A freely available public database, intended as a resource for researchers studying the immune response to SARS-CoV-2, is where the repertoires were released. The samples were drawn from the first 160 participants of the ongoing ImmuneRACE study and from 950 to 1,500 subjects provided by 6 global collaborators. Sample metadata almost always included a de-identified subject ID, COVID-19 status, age in years and sex. HLA class I and class II types, where available, came from metadata supplied by the sample provider rather than from assay-based typing. What the research found in general, with its limitations: The quantity of clinical and demographic metadata differed by source and by participant and was supplied without curation.

The immunoSEQ Assay, a bias-controlled multiplex PCR, was used to amplify TCRbeta CDR3 regions from genomic DNA. The original methods were these. Within the assay, amplification of reference gene primers was used to estimate how many nucleated cells each sample contained. To quantify the absolute abundance of each unique TCRbeta CDR3 rearrangement, sequence reads were collapsed and filtered. For each sample, productive Simpson clonality was calculated as the square root of Simpson's diversity index across productive rearrangements. The table comes from immuneACCESS by way of TCRdb, which keeps in-frame sequences with V and J called. Part of the clones is missing from these tables; in studies checked, under half for an unresolved V gene and the rest for unknown reasons. The D gene and trimming were derived from the DNA, and the V and J assignments and clone size from that table. This sample lists around 120,000 clones; approximately 87% were detected once. Roughly 29% of the sample is held by the ten biggest clonotypes.

Details on this clone: Its antigen specificity is not known. Within one base of it there is no much larger clone, and no base qualities were kept.

The germline V end is reduced by 7 bases and the J end by 8 bases; junction bases left unmatched: 7. Taken from cysteine to phenylalanine, the CDR3 has 13 residues. Just the 39-base CDR3 DNA is kept, in frame starting at base 1. The collaborating institutions used their own protocols to collect whole blood in K2EDTA tubes. For TCRbeta analysis, collaborators shipped samples as frozen whole blood, isolated PBMCs, or DNA extracted from either of those sample types. This TCR came from a woman in her 70s with acute or convalescent COVID-19. The sequencing input was peripheral blood. The V gene is TRBV12-3 or TRBV12-4 and the J gene is TRBJ2-4, with TRBD2 identical over 8 junction bases. In nucleotide form, the sequence is TGTGCCAGCACCCGCGGGGGGCCCCACATTCAGTACTTC. Translated, it gives CASTRGGPHIQYF.